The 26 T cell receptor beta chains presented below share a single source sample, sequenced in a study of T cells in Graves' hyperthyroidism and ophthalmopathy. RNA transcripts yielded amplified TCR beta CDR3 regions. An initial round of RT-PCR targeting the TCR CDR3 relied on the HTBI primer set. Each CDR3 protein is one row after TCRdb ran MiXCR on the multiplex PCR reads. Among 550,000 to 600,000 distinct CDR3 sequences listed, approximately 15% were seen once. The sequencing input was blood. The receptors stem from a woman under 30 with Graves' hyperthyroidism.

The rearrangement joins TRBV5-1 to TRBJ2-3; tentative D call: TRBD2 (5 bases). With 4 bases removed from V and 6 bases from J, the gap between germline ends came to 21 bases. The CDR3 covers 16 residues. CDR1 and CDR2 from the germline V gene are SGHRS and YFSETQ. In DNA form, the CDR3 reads TGCGCCAGCAGCCCGGGGTGGCGGGCCGGGATCGATACGCAGTATTTT. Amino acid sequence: CASSPGWRAGIDTQYF.

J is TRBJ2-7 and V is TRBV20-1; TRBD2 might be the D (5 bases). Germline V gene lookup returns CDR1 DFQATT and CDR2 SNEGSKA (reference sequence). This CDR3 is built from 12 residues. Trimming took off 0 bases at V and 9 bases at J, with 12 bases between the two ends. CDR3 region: CSAREVAFGQYF. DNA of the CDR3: TGCAGTGCTAGAGAGGTAGCGTTTGGGCAGTACTTC.

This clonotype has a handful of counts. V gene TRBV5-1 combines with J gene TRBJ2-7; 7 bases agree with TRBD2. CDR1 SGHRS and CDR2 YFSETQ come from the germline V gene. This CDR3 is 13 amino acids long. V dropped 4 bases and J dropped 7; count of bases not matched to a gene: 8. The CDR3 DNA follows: TGCGCCAGCAGCACCGAGCGGGGCCGGGAGCAGTACTTC. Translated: CASSTERGREQYF.

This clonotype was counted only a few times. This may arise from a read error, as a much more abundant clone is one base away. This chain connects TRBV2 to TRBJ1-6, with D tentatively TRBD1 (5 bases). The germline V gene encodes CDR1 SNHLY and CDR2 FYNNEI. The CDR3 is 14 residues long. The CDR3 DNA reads TGTGCCAGCAGCCGGGACGAGAATAATTCACCCTTCCACTTT. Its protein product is CASSRDENNSPFHF.

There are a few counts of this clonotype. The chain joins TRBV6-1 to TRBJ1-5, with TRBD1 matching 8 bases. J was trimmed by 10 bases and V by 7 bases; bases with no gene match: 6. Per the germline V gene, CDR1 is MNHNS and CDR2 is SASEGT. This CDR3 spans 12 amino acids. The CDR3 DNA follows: TGTGCCAGCAAGGACAGGGCACGCCCCCAGCATTTT. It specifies CASKDRARPQHF.

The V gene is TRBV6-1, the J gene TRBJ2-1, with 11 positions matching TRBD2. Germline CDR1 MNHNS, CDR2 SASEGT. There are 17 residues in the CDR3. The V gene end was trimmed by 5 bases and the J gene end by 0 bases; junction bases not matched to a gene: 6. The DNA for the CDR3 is TGTGCCAGCAGTTCTAGCGGGGGGACTAGCTCCTACAATGAGCAGTTCTTC. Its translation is CASSSSGGTSSYNEQFF.

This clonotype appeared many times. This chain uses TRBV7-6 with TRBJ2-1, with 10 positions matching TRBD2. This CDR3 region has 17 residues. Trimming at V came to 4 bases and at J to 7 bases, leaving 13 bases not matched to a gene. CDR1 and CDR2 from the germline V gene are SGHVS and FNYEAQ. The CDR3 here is CASSSSGRADVDNEQFF. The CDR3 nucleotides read TGTGCCAGCAGCTCAAGCGGGAGGGCCGACGTGGATAATGAGCAGTTCTTC.

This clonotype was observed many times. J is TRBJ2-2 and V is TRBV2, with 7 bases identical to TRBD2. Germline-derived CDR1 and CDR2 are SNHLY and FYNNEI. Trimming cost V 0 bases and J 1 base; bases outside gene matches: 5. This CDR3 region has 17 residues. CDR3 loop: CASSEAGGPWNTGELFF. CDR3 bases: TGTGCCAGCAGTGAAGCGGGAGGGCCCTGGAACACCGGGGAGCTGTTTTTT.

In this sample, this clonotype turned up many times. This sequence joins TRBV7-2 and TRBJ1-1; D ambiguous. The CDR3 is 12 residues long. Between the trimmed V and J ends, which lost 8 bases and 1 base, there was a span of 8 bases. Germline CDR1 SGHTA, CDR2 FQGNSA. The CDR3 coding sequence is TGTGCCAGCTACTTTAGGAACACTGAAGCTTTCTTT. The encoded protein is CASYFRNTEAFF.

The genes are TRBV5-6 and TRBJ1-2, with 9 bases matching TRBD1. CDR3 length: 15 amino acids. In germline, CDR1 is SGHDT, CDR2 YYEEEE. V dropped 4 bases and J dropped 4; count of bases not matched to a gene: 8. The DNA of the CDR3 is TGTGCCAGCAGCCTACGGGACAGGGAAAGCTATGGCTACACCTTC. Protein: CASSLRDRESYGYTF.

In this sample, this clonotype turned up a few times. The CDR3 reads CASRDGSYGYTF. The CDR3 DNA sequence: TGCGCCAGCAGGGATGGTTCCTATGGCTACACCTTC. The J gene is TRBJ1-2, the V gene TRBV10-2, with D uncertain. The CDR3 consists of 12 residues. Germline V lookup: CDR1 WSHSY, CDR2 SAAADI. V was clipped by 6 bases and J by 4 bases, with 9 bases between them.

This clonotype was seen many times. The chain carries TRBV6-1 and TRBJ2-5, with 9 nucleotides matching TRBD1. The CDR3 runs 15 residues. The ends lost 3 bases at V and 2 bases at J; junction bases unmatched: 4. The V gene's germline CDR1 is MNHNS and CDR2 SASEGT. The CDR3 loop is CASSDGTGTQETQYF. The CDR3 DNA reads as TGTGCCAGCAGTGACGGGACAGGGACGCAAGAGACCCAGTACTTC.

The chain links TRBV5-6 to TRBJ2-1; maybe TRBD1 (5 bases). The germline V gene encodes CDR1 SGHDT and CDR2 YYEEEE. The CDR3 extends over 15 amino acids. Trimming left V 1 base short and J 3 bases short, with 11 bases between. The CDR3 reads CASSLRGTGYNEQFF. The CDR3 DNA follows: TGTGCCAGCAGCTTGAGGGGCACGGGCTACAATGAGCAGTTCTTC.

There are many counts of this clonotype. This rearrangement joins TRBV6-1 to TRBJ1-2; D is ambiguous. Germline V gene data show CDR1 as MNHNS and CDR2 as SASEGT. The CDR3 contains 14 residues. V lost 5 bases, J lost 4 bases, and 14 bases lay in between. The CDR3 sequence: CASSYYSGSYGYTF. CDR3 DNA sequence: TGTGCCAGCAGTTATTATTCGGGATCCTATGGCTACACCTTC.

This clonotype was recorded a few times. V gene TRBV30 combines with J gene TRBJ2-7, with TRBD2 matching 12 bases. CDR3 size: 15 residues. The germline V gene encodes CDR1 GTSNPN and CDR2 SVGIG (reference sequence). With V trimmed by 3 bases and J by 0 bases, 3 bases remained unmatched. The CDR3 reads CAWRLAGGLSYEQYF. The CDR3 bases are TGTGCCTGGAGACTAGCGGGAGGCCTCTCCTACGAGCAGTACTTC.

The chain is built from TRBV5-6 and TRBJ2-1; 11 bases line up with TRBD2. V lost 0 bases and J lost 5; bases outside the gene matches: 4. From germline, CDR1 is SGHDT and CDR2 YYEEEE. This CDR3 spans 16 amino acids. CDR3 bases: TGTGCCAGCAGCTTGGCCGGGACTAGCGGAGACAATGAGCAGTTCTTC. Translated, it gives CASSLAGTSGDNEQFF. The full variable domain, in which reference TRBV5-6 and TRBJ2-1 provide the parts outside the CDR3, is DAGVTQSPTHLIKTRGQQVTLRCSPKSGHDTVSWYQQALGQGPQFIFQYYEEEERQRGNFPDRFSGHQFPNYSSELNVNALLLGDSALYLCASSLAGTSGDNEQFFGPGTRLTVL.

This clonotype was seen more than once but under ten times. The CDR3 DNA sequence: TGCGCCAGCAGTGACGTCCCTGGGTATAGCAATCAGCCCCAGCATTTT. This gives the protein CASSDVPGYSNQPQHF. The chain links TRBV10-2 to TRBJ1-5; D uncertain. Trimming removed 3 bases from V and 0 bases from J, with 12 bases in between. The germline gives CDR1 WSHSY, CDR2 SAAADI. The CDR3 contains 16 residues.

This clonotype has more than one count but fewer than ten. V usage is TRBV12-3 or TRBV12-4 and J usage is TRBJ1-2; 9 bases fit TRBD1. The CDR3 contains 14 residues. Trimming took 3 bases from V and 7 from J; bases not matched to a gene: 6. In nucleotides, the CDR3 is TGTGCCAGCAGTTTCGGACAGGGGATAGGTGGCTACACCTTC. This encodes CASSFGQGIGGYTF.

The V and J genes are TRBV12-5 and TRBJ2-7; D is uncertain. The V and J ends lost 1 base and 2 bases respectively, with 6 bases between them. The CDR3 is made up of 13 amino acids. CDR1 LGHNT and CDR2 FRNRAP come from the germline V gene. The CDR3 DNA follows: TGTGCTAGTGGTTTGGGCGGTACCTACGAGCAGTACTTC. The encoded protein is CASGLGGTYEQYF.

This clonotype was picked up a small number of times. The CDR3: CASSQDRSFNQPQHF. The CDR3, as DNA: TGCGCCAGCAGCCAAGATCGGTCATTCAATCAGCCCCAGCATTTT. The chain carries TRBV4-1 and TRBJ1-5; D remains unclear. The CDR3 loop spans 15 amino acids. CDR1 and CDR2 (germline): MGHRA, YSYEKL. V was trimmed by 0 bases and J by 3 bases, leaving 9 bases between them.

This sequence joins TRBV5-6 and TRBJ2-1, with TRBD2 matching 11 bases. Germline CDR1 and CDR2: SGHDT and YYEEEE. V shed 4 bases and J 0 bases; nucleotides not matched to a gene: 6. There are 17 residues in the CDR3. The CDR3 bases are TGTGCCAGCAGCCCGGGACTAGCGGTGAGCTCCTACAATGAGCAGTTCTTC. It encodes CASSPGLAVSSYNEQFF.

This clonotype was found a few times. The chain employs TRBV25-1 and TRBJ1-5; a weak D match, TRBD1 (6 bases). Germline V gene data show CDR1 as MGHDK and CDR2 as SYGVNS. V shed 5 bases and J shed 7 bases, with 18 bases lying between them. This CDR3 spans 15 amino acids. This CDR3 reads CASSSRQAIGQPQHF. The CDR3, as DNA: TGTGCCAGCAGTTCTCGACAGGCGATAGGACAGCCCCAGCATTTT.

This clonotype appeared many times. CDR3 nucleotide sequence: TGTGCCAGCAGTTTACAGGGAACCTACGAGCAGTACTTC. It encodes CASSLQGTYEQYF. The chain uses TRBV12-3 or TRBV12-4 and TRBJ2-7, with a tentative D call TRBD1 (5 bases). The CDR3 covers 13 residues. The V gene lost 2 bases and the J gene lost 2 bases, with 7 bases spanning the gap.

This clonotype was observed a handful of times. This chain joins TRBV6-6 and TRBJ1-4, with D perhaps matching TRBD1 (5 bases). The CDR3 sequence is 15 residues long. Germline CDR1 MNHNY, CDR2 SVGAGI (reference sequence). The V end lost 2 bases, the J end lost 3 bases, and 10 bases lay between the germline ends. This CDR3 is CASSYEAGPNEKLFF. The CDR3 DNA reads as TGTGCCAGCAGTTACGAGGCAGGGCCTAATGAAAAACTGTTTTTT.

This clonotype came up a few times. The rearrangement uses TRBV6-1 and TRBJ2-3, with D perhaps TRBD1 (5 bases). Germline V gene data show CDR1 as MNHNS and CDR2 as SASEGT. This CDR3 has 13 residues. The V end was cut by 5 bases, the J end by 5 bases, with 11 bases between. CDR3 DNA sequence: TGTGCCAGCAGTACCCCAGGGATAGATACGCAGTATTTT. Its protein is CASSTPGIDTQYF.

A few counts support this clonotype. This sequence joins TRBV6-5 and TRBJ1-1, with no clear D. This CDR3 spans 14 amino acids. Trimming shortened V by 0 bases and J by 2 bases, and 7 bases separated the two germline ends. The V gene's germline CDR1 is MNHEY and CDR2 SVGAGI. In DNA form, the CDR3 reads TGTGCCAGCAGTTACTCTCGGCCCAACACTGAAGCTTTCTTT. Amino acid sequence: CASSYSRPNTEAFF.